This is a list of T cell receptor beta chains from one sample in a study of blood T cell repertoires in COVID-19. Data came from immunoSEQ multiplex PCR; TCRdb stores just in-frame clones and leaves some out. This table has 170,000 or so clones, 70% to 90% appearing once. The sequenced sample consisted of peripheral blood. Receptors originate from a middle-aged man with active or convalescent COVID-19. CDR3s include the opening cysteine and the closing phenylalanine or tryptophan. D genes are given only for firm matches. Part of the rows lack a size; the others show once, few, many or a class for expanded clones.

cdr3_length d_call clone_size j_call v_call cdr3_aa cdr3_nt
14 - once TRBJ2-7 TRBV7-9 CASSLRHNSYEQYF TGTGCCAGCAGCCTCCGACACAACTCCTACGAGCAGTACTTC
13 - once TRBJ1-2 TRBV21-1 CAIRTGLLYGYTF TGTGCCATCCGGACAGGGCTGCTCTATGGCTACACCTTC
13 TRBD2 once TRBJ2-3 TRBV10-1 CASIRLAGDTQYF TGCGCCAGCATTCGACTAGCGGGCGATACGCAGTATTTT
12 - - TRBJ1-5 TRBV6-4 CASRIRVGPQHF TGTGCCAGCAGGATCAGGGTCGGGCCCCAGCATTTT
14 TRBD1 - TRBJ2-7 TRBV27 CASRGSGRGYEQYF TGTGCCAGCAGGGGCTCCGGCAGGGGGTACGAGCAGTACTTC
14 - - TRBJ2-7 TRBV5-5 CASSRDWGLYEQYF TGTGCCAGCAGCCGCGATTGGGGGCTCTACGAGCAGTACTTC
15 - - TRBJ2-1 TRBV5-1 CASSLDGGQLHEQFF TGCGCCAGCAGCTTGGATGGGGGCCAATTACATGAGCAGTTCTTC
16 TRBD2 - TRBJ2-5 TRBV5-1 CASSHFSGTDQETQYF TGCGCCAGCAGCCATTTTAGCGGGACGGACCAAGAGACCCAGTACTTC
13 - few TRBJ1-2 TRBV6-5 CAISRGLGTGYTF TGTGCCATCTCTAGGGGGTTGGGTACTGGCTACACCTTC
15 TRBD1 - TRBJ2-7 TRBV10-3 CAISEPGTGLSEQYF TGTGCCATCAGTGAGCCCGGGACAGGGCTTAGCGAGCAGTACTTC
13 TRBD1 - TRBJ2-4 TRBV12-3/TRBV12-4 CASSSADRNIQYF TGTGCCAGCAGTTCTGCGGACAGGAACATTCAGTACTTC
14 TRBD2 - TRBJ2-1 TRBV27 CASSSTSGINEQFF TGTGCCAGCAGTTCGACTAGCGGGATTAATGAGCAGTTCTTC
15 - - TRBJ2-5 TRBV27 CASSFFQGFGETQYF TGTGCCAGCAGTTTTTTTCAGGGGTTCGGGGAGACCCAGTACTTC
12 - - TRBJ2-5 TRBV3-1/TRBV3-2 CASSLARETQYF TGTGCCAGCAGCCTAGCTAGGGAGACCCAGTACTTC
15 TRBD2 - TRBJ2-3 TRBV9 CASSVFGTRENTQYF TGTGCCAGCAGCGTGTTCGGGACTAGAGAGAATACGCAGTATTTT
14 - - TRBJ1-2 TRBV7-6 CASSLEGFRVGYTF TGTGCCAGCAGCTTGGAGGGGTTCCGGGTTGGCTACACCTTC
15 - - TRBJ1-1 TRBV28 CASPPAGRGNTEAFF TGTGCCAGCCCACCCGCCGGACGGGGGAACACTGAAGCTTTCTTT
15 TRBD1 - TRBJ1-1 TRBV5-1 CASSLPTGGNTEAFF TGCGCCAGCAGCTTGCCAACAGGGGGGAACACTGAAGCTTTCTTT
15 TRBD2 - TRBJ2-1 TRBV6-5 CASSYSGGAENEQFF TGTGCCAGCAGTTATAGCGGGGGGGCGGAGAATGAGCAGTTCTTC
18 TRBD2 - TRBJ2-2 TRBV11-3 CASSLLGWREGRTGELFF TGTGCCAGCAGCTTATTAGGGTGGCGGGAGGGCCGCACCGGGGAGCTGTTTTTT
14 TRBD2 - TRBJ2-1 TRBV5-1 CASSFRGGFDEQFF TGCGCCAGCAGCTTCCGCGGGGGATTCGATGAGCAGTTCTTC
12 - - TRBJ1-2 TRBV19 CASTKDIYGYTF TGTGCCAGTACTAAGGACATCTATGGCTACACCTTC
12 TRBD1 - TRBJ1-2 TRBV2 CASSRDRDGYTF TGTGCCAGCAGTAGGGACAGGGACGGCTACACCTTC
14 - - TRBJ2-7 TRBV4-2 CASSQQNPGLEQYF TGTGCCAGCAGTCAACAAAACCCAGGACTAGAGCAGTACTTC
16 TRBD1 - TRBJ1-5 TRBV7-8 CASSLFDRELYQPQHF TGTGCCAGCAGCTTATTTGACAGGGAACTTTATCAGCCCCAGCATTTT
12 - - TRBJ1-2 TRBV5-1 CASSLTFNGYTF TGCGCCAGCAGCTTAACATTTAATGGCTACACCTTC